The subject of this entry is one T cell receptor (beta chain). Only in-frame clones appear in the TCRdb table, and some are missing; sequencing was by immunoSEQ multiplex PCR. The sample lists about 200,000 clones; more than 70% were seen once. Per germline, CDR1 SGHVS and CDR2 FQNEAQ. Trimming took 5 bases from V and 0 from J, leaving 10 bases between them. This CDR3 region has 14 residues. These data originate in a study of cytotoxic CD8 clonotypes in ibrutinib-treated CLL. Study at large: Results showed roughly 25 partial and 2 complete responses; following median approximately 68 months, around 15 remained remitted, about 12 advanced. The average sample held around 280,000 productive templates and 96,000 or so productive rearrangements.

Source: PBMCs, taken after 12 months of ibrutinib treatment. The sequence was obtained from a human donor with chronic lymphocytic leukemia. The chain combines TRBV7-8 with TRBJ2-5, with D possibly matching TRBD2 (6 bases). CDR3 residues: CASSPREYQETQYF. The CDR3 nucleotides are TGTGCCAGCAGCCCCCGGGAGTACCAAGAGACCCAGTACTTC.